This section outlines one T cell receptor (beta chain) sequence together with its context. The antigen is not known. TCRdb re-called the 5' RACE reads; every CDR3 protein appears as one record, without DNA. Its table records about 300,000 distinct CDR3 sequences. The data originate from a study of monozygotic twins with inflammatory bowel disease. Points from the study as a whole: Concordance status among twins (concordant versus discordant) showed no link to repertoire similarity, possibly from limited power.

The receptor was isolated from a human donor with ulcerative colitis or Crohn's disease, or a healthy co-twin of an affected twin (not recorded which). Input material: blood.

The chain's CDR3 is CASRVGRRSGNTIYF. The chain links TRBV6-1 to TRBJ1-3. This CDR3 contains 15 residues. Germline loops: CDR1 MNHNS, CDR2 SASEGT.